This T cell receptor (beta chain) was identified in a study of blood T cells in healthy people across ages. Background on the study: Capture via template switching afforded approximately one barcoded beta molecule per two T cells.

Germline assignment: CDR1 KGHSH and CDR2 LQKENI. The V end was cut by 3 bases, the J end by 8 bases, with 13 bases between. This CDR3 is 14 amino acids long. Alongside a J-beta primer mix, a sample-barcoded 5' primer served in a second PCR lasting roughly 6 to 12 cycles. TCRdb ran MiXCR on the 5' RACE reads and lists one entry per CDR3 protein. The sample records some 750,000 distinct CDR3 sequences, about 24% being singletons. This clonotype was seen at least ten times. What was sequenced was blood. This rearrangement joins TRBV18 to TRBJ1-4; D gene unclear. The TCR was taken from a man aged 65 to 85 in good health. The CDR3: CASSPRMGEEKLFF. The CDR3 region has the DNA TGTGCCAGCTCACCTAGGATGGGAGAGGAAAAACTGTTTTTT.